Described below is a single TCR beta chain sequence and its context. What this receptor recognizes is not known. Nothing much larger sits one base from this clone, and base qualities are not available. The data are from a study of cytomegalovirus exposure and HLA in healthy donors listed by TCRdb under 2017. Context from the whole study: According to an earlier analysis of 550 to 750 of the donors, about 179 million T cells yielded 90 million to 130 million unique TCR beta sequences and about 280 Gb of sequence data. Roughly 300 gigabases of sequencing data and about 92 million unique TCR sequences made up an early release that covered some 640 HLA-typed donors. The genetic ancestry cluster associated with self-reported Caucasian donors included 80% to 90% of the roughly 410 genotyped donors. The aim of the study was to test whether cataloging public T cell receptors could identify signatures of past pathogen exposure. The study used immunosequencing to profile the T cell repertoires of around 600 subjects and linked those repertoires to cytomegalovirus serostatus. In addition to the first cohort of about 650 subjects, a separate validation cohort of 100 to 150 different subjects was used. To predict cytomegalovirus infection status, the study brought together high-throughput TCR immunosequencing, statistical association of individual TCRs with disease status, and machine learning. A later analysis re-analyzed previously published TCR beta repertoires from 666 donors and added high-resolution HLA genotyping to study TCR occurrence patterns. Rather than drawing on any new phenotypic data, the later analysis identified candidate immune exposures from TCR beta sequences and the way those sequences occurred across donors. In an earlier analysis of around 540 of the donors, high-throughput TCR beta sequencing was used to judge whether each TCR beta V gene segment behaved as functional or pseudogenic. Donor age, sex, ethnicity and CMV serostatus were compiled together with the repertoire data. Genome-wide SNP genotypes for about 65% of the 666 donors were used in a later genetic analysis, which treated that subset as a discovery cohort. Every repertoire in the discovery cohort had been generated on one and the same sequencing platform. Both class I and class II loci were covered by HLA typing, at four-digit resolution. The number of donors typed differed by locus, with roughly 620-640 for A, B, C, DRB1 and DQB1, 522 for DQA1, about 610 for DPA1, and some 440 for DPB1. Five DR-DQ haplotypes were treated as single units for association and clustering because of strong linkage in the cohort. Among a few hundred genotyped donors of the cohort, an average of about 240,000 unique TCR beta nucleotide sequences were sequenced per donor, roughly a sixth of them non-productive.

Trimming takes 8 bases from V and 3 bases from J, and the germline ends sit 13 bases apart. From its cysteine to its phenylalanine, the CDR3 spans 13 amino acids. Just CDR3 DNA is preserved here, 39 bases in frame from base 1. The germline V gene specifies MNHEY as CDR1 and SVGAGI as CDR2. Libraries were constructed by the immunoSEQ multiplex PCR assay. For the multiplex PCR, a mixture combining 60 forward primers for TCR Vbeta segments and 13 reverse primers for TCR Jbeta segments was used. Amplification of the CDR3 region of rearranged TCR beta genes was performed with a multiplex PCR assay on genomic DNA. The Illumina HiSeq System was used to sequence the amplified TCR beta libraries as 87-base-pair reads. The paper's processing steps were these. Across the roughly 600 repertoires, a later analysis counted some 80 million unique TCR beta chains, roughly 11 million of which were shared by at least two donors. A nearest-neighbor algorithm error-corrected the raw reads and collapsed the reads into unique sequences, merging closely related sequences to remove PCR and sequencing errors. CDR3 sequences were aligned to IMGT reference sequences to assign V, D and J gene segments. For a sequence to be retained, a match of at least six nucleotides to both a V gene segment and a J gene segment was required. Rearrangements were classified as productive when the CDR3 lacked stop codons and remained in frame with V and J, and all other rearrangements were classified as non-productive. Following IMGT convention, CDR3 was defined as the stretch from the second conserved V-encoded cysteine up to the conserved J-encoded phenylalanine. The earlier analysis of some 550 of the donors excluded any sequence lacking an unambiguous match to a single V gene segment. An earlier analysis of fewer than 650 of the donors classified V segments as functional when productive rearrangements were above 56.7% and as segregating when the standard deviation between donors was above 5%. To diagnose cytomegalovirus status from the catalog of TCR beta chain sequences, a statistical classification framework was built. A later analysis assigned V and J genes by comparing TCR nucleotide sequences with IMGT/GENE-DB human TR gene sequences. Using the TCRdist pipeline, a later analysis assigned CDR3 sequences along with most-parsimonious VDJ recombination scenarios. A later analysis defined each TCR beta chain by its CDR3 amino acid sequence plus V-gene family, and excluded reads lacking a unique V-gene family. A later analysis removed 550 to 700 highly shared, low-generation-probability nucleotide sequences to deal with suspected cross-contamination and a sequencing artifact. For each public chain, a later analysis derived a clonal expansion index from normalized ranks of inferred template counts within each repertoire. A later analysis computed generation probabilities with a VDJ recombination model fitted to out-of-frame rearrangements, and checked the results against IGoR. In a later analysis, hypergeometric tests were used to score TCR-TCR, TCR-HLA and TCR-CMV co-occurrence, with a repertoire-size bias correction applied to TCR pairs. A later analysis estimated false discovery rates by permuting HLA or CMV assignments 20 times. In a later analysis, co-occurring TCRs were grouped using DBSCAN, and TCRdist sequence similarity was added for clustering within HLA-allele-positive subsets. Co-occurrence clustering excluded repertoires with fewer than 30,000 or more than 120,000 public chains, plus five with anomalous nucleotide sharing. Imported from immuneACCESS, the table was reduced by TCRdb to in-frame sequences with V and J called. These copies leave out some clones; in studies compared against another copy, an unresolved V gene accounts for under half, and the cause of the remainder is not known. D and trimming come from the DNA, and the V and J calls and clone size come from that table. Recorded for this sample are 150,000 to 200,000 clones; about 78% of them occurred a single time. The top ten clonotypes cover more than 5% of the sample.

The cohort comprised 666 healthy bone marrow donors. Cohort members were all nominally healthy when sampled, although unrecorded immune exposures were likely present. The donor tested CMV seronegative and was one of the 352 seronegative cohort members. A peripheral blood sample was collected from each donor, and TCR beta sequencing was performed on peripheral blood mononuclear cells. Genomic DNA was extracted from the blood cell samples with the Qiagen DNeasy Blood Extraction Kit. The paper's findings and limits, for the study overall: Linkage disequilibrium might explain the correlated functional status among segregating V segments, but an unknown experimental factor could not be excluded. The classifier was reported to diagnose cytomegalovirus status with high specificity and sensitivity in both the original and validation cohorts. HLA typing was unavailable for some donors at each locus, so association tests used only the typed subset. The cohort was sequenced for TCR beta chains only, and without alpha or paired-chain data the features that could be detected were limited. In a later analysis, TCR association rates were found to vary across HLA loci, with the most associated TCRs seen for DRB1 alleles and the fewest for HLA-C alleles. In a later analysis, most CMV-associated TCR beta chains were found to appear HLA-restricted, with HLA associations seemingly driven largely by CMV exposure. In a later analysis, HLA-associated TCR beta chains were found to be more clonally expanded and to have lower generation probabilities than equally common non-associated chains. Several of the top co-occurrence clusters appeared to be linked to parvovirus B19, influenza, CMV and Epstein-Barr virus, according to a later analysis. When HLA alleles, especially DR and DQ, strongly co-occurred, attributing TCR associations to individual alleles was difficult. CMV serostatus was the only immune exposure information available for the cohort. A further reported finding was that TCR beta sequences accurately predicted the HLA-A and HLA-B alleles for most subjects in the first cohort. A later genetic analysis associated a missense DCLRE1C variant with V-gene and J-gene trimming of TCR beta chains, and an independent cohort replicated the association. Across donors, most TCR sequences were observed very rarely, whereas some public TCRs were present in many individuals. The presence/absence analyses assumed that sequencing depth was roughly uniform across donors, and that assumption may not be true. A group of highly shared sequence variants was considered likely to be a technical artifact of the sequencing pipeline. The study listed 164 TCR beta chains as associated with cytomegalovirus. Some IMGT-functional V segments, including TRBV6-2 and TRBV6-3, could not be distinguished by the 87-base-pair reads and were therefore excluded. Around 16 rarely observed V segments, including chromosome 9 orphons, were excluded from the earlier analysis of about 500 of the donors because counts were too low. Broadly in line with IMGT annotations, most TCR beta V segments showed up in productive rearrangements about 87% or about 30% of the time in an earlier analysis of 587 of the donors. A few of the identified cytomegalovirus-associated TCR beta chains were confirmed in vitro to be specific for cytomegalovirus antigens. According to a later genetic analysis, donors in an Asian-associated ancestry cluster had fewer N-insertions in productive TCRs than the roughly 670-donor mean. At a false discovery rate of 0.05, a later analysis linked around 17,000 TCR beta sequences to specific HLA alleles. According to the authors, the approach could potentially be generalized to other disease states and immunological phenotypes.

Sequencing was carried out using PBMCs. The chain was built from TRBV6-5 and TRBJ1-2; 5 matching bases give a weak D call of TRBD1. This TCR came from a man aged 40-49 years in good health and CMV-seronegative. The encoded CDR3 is CASRPGRHYGYTF. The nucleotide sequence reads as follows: TGTGCCAGCCGGCCAGGGCGTCACTATGGCTACACCTTC.